Shown below are 25 T cell receptor beta chains from a single sample sequenced in a study of T cell repertoires in cytomegalovirus infection. TCRdb re-called the reads with MiXCR, one entry per CDR3 protein. The sample has 400,000 to 550,000 distinct CDR3 sequences, roughly 12% seen once; the top ten hold 10%. Specimen: PBMCs. All receptors come from a human donor in good health (CMV status not recorded). Some clones in this sample may be carry-over from other donors' samples.

This clonotype came up many times. CDR3 sequence (DNA): TGTGCCATCAGTGTGGGCTCTGGGGCCAACGTCCTGACTTTC. Its translation: CAISVGSGANVLTF. The chain has TRBV10-3 and TRBJ2-6, with D unclear. Trimming took off 4 bases at V and 0 bases at J, with 4 bases between the two ends. The CDR3 is 14 amino acids. Germline CDR1 reads ENHRY; CDR2 reads SYGVKD.

This clonotype was recorded at least ten times. The J gene is TRBJ2-4, the V gene TRBV3-1; 9 bases line up with TRBD1. The CDR3 runs 14 residues. CDR1 and CDR2 (germline): LGHDT, YNNKEL (reference sequence). The ends lost 6 bases at V and 8 bases at J; junction bases unmatched: 8. CDR3 loop: CASSNRDRVDIQYF. The CDR3 coding sequence is TGTGCCAGCAGTAACCGGGACAGGGTGGACATTCAGTACTTC.

The chain links TRBV7-9 to TRBJ1-1; 7 bases map to TRBD1. Losses at the gene ends were 3 bases for V and 1 base for J; bases not matched to a gene: 5. The CDR3 has 15 amino acids. Germline assignment: CDR1 SEHNR and CDR2 FQNEAQ (reference sequence). For the CDR3, the DNA is TGTGCCAGCAGCTTCGACCGGGACAGGAACACTGAAGCTTTCTTT. This translates into CASSFDRDRNTEAFF.

This clonotype was counted at least ten times. The chain joins TRBV7-8 to TRBJ2-2; D is perhaps TRBD2 (6 bases). Germline loops: CDR1 SGHVS, CDR2 FQNEAQ. Trimming cost V 7 bases and J 5 bases, with 14 bases left between them. The CDR3 consists of 14 residues. The CDR3: CASIVGGETGELFF. The DNA for the CDR3 is TGTGCCAGCATTGTGGGCGGGGAGACCGGGGAGCTGTTTTTT.

This clonotype was observed many times. The rearrangement links TRBV18 to TRBJ2-3, with 8 positions matching TRBD2. The CDR3 extends over 16 amino acids. J lost 4 bases, V lost 4 bases, and 10 bases had no gene match. Germline-derived CDR1 and CDR2 are KGHSH and LQKENI. CDR3 DNA: TGTGCCAGCTCACGTAGGCTCCAGCGGGAGTCAGATACGCAGTATTTT. Protein product: CASSRRLQRESDTQYF.

This clonotype was seen many times. This chain uses TRBV7-2 with TRBJ1-1; D is undetermined. Germline assignment: CDR1 SGHTA and CDR2 FQGNSA. This CDR3 has 17 residues. The V and J ends lost 0 bases and 4 bases respectively, with 18 bases between them. The CDR3 protein is CASSLAVTQIWGTEAFF. CDR3 DNA sequence: TGTGCCAGCAGCTTAGCGGTGACGCAAATATGGGGCACTGAAGCTTTCTTT.

This clonotype occurred many times. V usage is TRBV5-5 and J usage is TRBJ1-1; D is uncertain. CDR1 is SGHKS, CDR2 YYEKEE, per germline (reference sequence). This CDR3 is built from 14 residues. V lost 5 bases and J lost 1, with 12 bases in between. The CDR3 nucleotides are TGTGCCAGCAGAATCACGGCCGAGAACACTGAAGCTTTCTTT. It is translated as CASRITAENTEAFF.

V usage is TRBV15 and J usage is TRBJ2-2; 7 nucleotides match TRBD2. The ends lost 0 bases at V and 4 bases at J; junction bases unmatched: 11. The length of the CDR3 is 18 residues. CDR1 and CDR2 (germline): LNHNV, YYDKDF (reference sequence). The CDR3, as DNA: TGTGCCACCAGCAGAGATATACGGCGGGAGTCTAGCACCGGGGAGCTGTTTTTT. This translates into CATSRDIRRESSTGELFF. Full variable domain (rest looked up from reference TRBV15 and TRBJ2-2): DAMVIQNPRYQVTQFGKPVTLSCSQTLNHNVMYWYQQKSSQAPKLLFHYYDKDFNNEADTPDNFQSRRPNTSFCFLDIRSPGLGDTAMYLCATSRDIRRESSTGELFFGEGSRLTVL.

This clonotype was seen more than once but under ten times. The chain carries TRBV13 and TRBJ2-7; 8 bases agree with TRBD1. CDR1 is PRHDT, CDR2 FYEKMQ, per germline (reference sequence). The CDR3 runs to 14 residues. Germline trimming cut 2 bases from V and 3 bases from J; bases unmatched to any gene: 3. The CDR3 DNA sequence: TGTGCCAGCAGCTTACCAGGGGGCCGCTACGAGCAGTACTTC. This sequence encodes CASSLPGGRYEQYF.

This clonotype was observed many times. In nucleotides, the CDR3 is TGTGCCAGCAGTTACTCGGGCAGTGAAGCTTTCTTT. Translating it yields CASSYSGSEAFF. The chain uses TRBV6-5 and TRBJ1-1; no definite D call. Germline V lookup: CDR1 MNHEY, CDR2 SVGAGI. This CDR3 contains 12 residues. V shed 0 bases and J shed 7 bases, with 6 bases lying between them.

J is TRBJ2-5 and V is TRBV4-1; 7 nucleotides match TRBD1. The germline V gene encodes CDR1 MGHRA and CDR2 YSYEKL. This CDR3 comprises 16 residues. V was pared by 1 base and J by 4 bases, with 9 bases of the junction left unmatched. The CDR3 DNA sequence: TGCGCCAGCAGCCAAGGGCCCCGACAGGGATCAGAGACCCAGTACTTC. Amino acid sequence: CASSQGPRQGSETQYF.

This chain joins TRBV2 and TRBJ2-5; D uncertain. V lost 7 bases and J lost 7, with 13 bases in between. The CDR3 is 12 amino acids. Germline V lookup: CDR1 SNHLY, CDR2 FYNNEI. Written as DNA, the CDR3 is TGTGCCAGCATTGGTCTAGAGGTGACCCAGTACTTC. It yields the protein CASIGLEVTQYF.

This clonotype was counted many times. V and J are TRBV7-9 and TRBJ2-6; D might be TRBD1 (5 bases). The ends were cut back, 8 bases at V and 0 bases at J, with 17 bases in the middle. The CDR3 loop spans 17 amino acids. The germline V gene encodes CDR1 SEHNR and CDR2 FQNEAQ (reference sequence). CDR3 region: CASVRTTGHSGANVLTF. In DNA, the CDR3 is TGTGCCAGCGTTCGTACAACAGGCCACTCTGGGGCCAACGTCCTGACTTTC.

This clonotype has just a few counts. The chain uses TRBV3-1 and TRBJ1-6; D perhaps matches TRBD1 (6 bases). Germline CDR1 LGHDT, CDR2 YNNKEL (reference sequence). Trimming took 5 bases from V and 7 from J, leaving 15 bases between them. CDR3 length equals 15 residues. The CDR3 sequence: CASSSGGRGNSPLHF. The CDR3 DNA is TGTGCCAGCAGCTCCGGAGGGAGGGGGAATTCACCCCTCCACTTT.

The table lists this clonotype with a few counts. V and J are TRBV15 and TRBJ2-7, with unresolved D. This CDR3 contains 15 residues. Trimming removed 0 bases at V and 3 bases at J, with 12 bases between. Germline CDR1 reads LNHNV; CDR2 reads YYDKDF (reference sequence). CDR3 nucleotide sequence: TGTGCCACCAGCAGAGATATCGCCCCGCACTACGAGCAGTACTTC. Amino acid sequence: CATSRDIAPHYEQYF.

This clonotype was detected only a few times. It may be a read error: a sequence one base away is much more abundant. The CDR3 nucleotides read TGCAGCGTTGAGAGACAGATGAACACTGAAGCTTTCTTT. Its protein is CSVERQMNTEAFF. The chain links TRBV29-1 to TRBJ1-1; a possible D gene is TRBD1 (5 bases). The CDR3 has 13 residues. Germline V CDR1 and CDR2: SQVTM, ANQGSEA. Trimming removed 3 bases from V and 0 bases from J, with 8 bases in between.

The rearrangement links TRBV3-1 to TRBJ1-4, with 7 bases aligning to TRBD1. V lost 4 bases, J lost 3 bases, and 5 bases stayed unmatched. In germline, CDR1 is LGHDT, CDR2 YNNKEL (reference sequence). The CDR3 covers 15 residues. CDR3 bases: TGTGCCAGCAGCCCCAGGGGGTTGGCTAATGAAAAACTGTTTTTT. This sequence encodes CASSPRGLANEKLFF. Supplemented by reference TRBV3-1 and TRBJ1-4, the full variable domain reads DTAVSQTPKYLVTQMGNDKSIKCEQNLGHDTMYWYKQDSKKFLKIMFSYNNKELIINETVPNRFSPKSPDKAHLNLHINSLELGDSAVYFCASSPRGLANEKLFFGSGTQLSVL.

This clonotype was seen at least ten times. The chain combines TRBV7-9 with TRBJ2-1, with TRBD1 matching 8 bases. Trimming removed 5 bases from V and 6 bases from J; junction bases left unmatched: 12. The CDR3 extends over 16 amino acids. Germline V gives CDR1 SEHNR, CDR2 FQNEAQ (reference sequence). The CDR3 DNA reads as TGTGCCAGCAGCGCTACAGGGGGATTAAGCTTCAATGAGCAGTTCTTC. Protein product: CASSATGGLSFNEQFF.

This clonotype showed up many times. J is TRBJ1-1 and V is TRBV10-3; D not certain. The CDR3 is made up of 12 amino acids. CDR1 is ENHRY, CDR2 SYGVKD, per germline. V shed 10 bases and J shed 1 base, with 10 bases lying between them. DNA for the CDR3: TGTGCCACCTCTCGGGAGAACACTGAAGCTTTCTTT. Protein: CATSRENTEAFF.

This clonotype was picked up many times. This chain uses TRBV12-3 or TRBV12-4 with TRBJ2-1; 7 bases fit TRBD1. This CDR3 is built from 14 residues. V was pared by 4 bases and J by 8 bases, with 8 bases of the junction left unmatched. The CDR3 DNA is TGTGCCAGCAGTTACCCGACAGGGAACGATGAGCAGTTCTTC. This translates into CASSYPTGNDEQFF.

V gene TRBV12-3 or TRBV12-4 combines with J gene TRBJ1-2, with TRBD1 matching over 11 bases. V lost 10 bases and J lost 3; bases outside the gene matches: 4. The CDR3 extends over 13 amino acids. The CDR3, as DNA: TGTGCCATCTGGGGACAGGGGGACTATGGCTACACCTTC. This encodes CAIWGQGDYGYTF.

This clonotype was counted between two and nine times. The CDR3 spells CAISDGTSGRVGYEQYF. The CDR3 bases are TGTGCCATCAGTGACGGTACTAGCGGGAGGGTCGGCTACGAGCAGTACTTC. The chain joins TRBV10-3 to TRBJ2-7, with TRBD2 matching 13 bases. Trimming removed 3 bases from V and 3 bases from J; junction bases left unmatched: 8. Germline lookup yields CDR1 ENHRY and CDR2 SYGVKD. CDR3 length equals 17 residues.

This clonotype has a count of ten or more. The chain carries TRBV7-3 and TRBJ2-3, with 8 bases that match TRBD1. Germline loops: CDR1 SGHTA, CDR2 FQGTGA. Losses at the gene ends were 5 bases for V and 2 bases for J; bases not matched to a gene: 6. This CDR3 is 15 amino acids long. The CDR3, as DNA: TGTGCCAGCAGCCGACAGGGGATAACCACAGATACGCAGTATTTT. Protein sequence: CASSRQGITTDTQYF.

On this clonotype: This may be a read error: a much more frequent sequence differs by one nucleotide. This chain links TRBV19 with TRBJ1-2; weak D call: TRBD1 (6 bases). The CDR3 sequence is 16 residues long. The V gene lost 5 bases and the J gene lost 0 bases, with 16 bases spanning the gap. The germline gives CDR1 LNHDA, CDR2 SQIVND (reference sequence). The CDR3 here is CASSPQTGVSNYGYTF. The CDR3 DNA reads as TGTGCCAGTAGTCCGCAGACAGGCGTCTCTAACTATGGCTACACCTTC.

This chain joins TRBV3-1 and TRBJ2-2; D is undetermined. V shed 6 bases and J shed 0 bases, with 14 bases lying between them. This CDR3 contains 16 residues. Germline V CDR1 and CDR2: LGHDT, YNNKEL (reference sequence). The CDR3 sequence: CASSQRFHSNTGELFF. CDR3 bases: TGTGCCAGCAGTCAAAGATTCCACTCGAACACCGGGGAGCTGTTTTTT.